This T cell receptor (beta chain) was sequenced for a study of T cell responses to AZD1222 COVID-19 vaccine. General study results and limits: Baseline testing showed seropositivity in only five or six AZD1222 recipients. Mostly white British, mostly female donors; authors suggested clonal diversity may be underestimated. Elevations in Spike-specific TCR breadth and depth followed administration of two AZD1222 doses.

Sequencing used immunoSEQ multiplex PCR; TCRdb keeps in-frame clones, though not all of them. Of over 85,000 clones listed, 89% are singletons. Germline V CDR1 and CDR2: SSHAT, FNYEAQ (reference sequence). This CDR3 contains 15 residues. This clone came up a few times. Its antigen is unidentified. This clonotype was sampled from an adult who received the AZD1222 COVID-19 vaccine. The chain couples TRBV7-7 to TRBJ2-7; possibly TRBD1 for D (5 bases). The starting material was peripheral blood, obtained 28 days after the second AZD1222 dose. The CDR3 is CASSCPNDSSYEQYV. DNA of the CDR3: TGTGCTAGCAGCTGCCCTAACGACAGCTCCTACGAGCAGTACGTC.